One sample yielded the 30 T cell receptor beta chains listed below, sequenced in a study of T-cell reconstitution after alpha-beta-depleted transplantation in children (dated by TCRdb to between 2015 and 2016). Libraries were constructed by PCR. Data came from an Illumina HiSeq 2500. Molecular barcoding was employed in the preparation of TCR libraries, with unique molecular identifiers being used to normalize TCRbeta repertoire quantification. The public reads were quality trimmed at Q25 with fastp and then assembled into clones with MiXCR by TCRdb, keeping productive beta chains. Rows are unified per CDR3 protein, each entry keeping the most common DNA and genes. The sample table holds about 440,000 distinct CDR3 sequences, of which about 40% were seen once. In total, the top ten clones hold about 30% of the sample. In light of the paper, this sample's treatment or condition label describes: allogeneic hematopoietic cell transplantation with graft depleted of TCRalphabeta T cells and CD19 B cells.

Specimen: PBMCs, collected before TCRalphabeta/CD19-depleted stem cell transplant. These receptors all stem from a girl aged 2-10 years with aplastic anemia, due to receive a stem cell transplant.

This rearrangement joins TRBV15 to TRBJ2-1; 11 positions agree with TRBD2. This CDR3 contains 17 residues. V shed 1 base and J 8 bases; nucleotides not matched to a gene: 10. The germline V gene has CDR1 LNHNV and CDR2 YYDKDF (reference sequence). The CDR3: CATSRGDTSGSRDEQFF. The CDR3 DNA reads TGTGCCACCAGCAGAGGGGACACTAGCGGGAGTAGAGATGAGCAGTTCTTC.

The chain couples TRBV15 to TRBJ2-3; D is perhaps TRBD2 (6 bases). V dropped 3 bases and J dropped 3 bases, with 22 bases sitting between them. Germline CDR1 reads LNHNV; CDR2 reads YYDKDF (reference sequence). CDR3 length equals 18 residues. The CDR3 reads CATSSKSQGFAGTDTQYF. CDR3 DNA: TGTGCCACCAGCAGCAAATCGCAGGGTTTCGCGGGGACAGATACGCAGTATTTT.

The chain carries TRBV29-1 and TRBJ2-3; TRBD2 might be the D (5 bases). CDR1 is SQVTM, CDR2 ANQGSEA, per germline. CDR3 length: 15 residues. The germline V and J ends were trimmed by 4 bases and 2 bases, with 16 bases remaining between them. Here the CDR3 reads CSVVIRGETTDTQYF. The CDR3 bases are TGCAGCGTTGTAATCCGGGGTGAGACCACAGATACGCAGTATTTT.

The table lists this clonotype with many counts. The genes are TRBV15 and TRBJ2-7; 9 bases map to TRBD2. This CDR3 spans 15 amino acids. Germline CDR1 LNHNV, CDR2 YYDKDF (reference sequence). The V segment lost 4 bases and the J segment 4 bases; nucleotides outside the gene matches: 8. The CDR3 DNA sequence: TGTGCCACCAGCAATAGCGGGAGAAAGATGTACGAGCAGTACTTC. This translates into CATSNSGRKMYEQYF.

The chain couples TRBV6-1 to TRBJ1-5; D might be TRBD1 (5 bases). The CDR3 sequence is 13 residues long. Germline-derived CDR1 and CDR2 are MNHNS and SASEGT. Trimming removed 6 bases from V and 5 bases from J, with 11 bases in between. In nucleotides, the CDR3 is TGTGCCAGCAGCGTCAGGGAGGATCAGCCCCAGCATTTT. Its translation: CASSVREDQPQHF.

The rearrangement joins TRBV5-1 to TRBJ2-7; 8 nucleotides align to TRBD2. The CDR3 totals 14 residues. The V gene end was trimmed by 4 bases and the J gene end by 2 bases; junction bases not matched to a gene: 5. Germline V lookup: CDR1 SGHRS, CDR2 YFSETQ. In DNA form, the CDR3 reads TGCGCCAGCAGCGGAGGGACTAGTGCCTACGAGCAGTACTTC. It yields the protein CASSGGTSAYEQYF.

This clonotype appeared a few times. The chain is built from TRBV3-1 and TRBJ2-1; no clear D. The CDR3 sequence is 16 residues long. The germline V gene has CDR1 LGHDT and CDR2 YNNKEL (reference sequence). V lost 0 bases and J lost 4, with 13 bases in between. CDR3 region: CASSQDISGGYNEQFF. CDR3 DNA sequence: TGTGCCAGCAGCCAAGATATAAGTGGTGGTTACAATGAGCAGTTCTTC.

This clonotype was recorded many times. The CDR3 loop reads CSASARNEQFF. DNA for the CDR3: TGCAGTGCTAGTGCCAGAAATGAGCAGTTCTTC. The V call is TRBV20-1, the J call TRBJ2-1; no reliable D call. Trimming shortened V by 3 bases and J by 7 bases, and 7 bases separated the two germline ends. This CDR3 comprises 11 residues. Germline CDR1 DFQATT, CDR2 SNEGSKA (reference sequence).

There are many counts of this clonotype. This chain uses TRBV3-1 with TRBJ2-7, with 8 bases fitting TRBD2. CDR3 length: 13 residues. CDR1 is LGHDT, CDR2 YNNKEL, per germline (reference sequence). V was clipped by 7 bases and J by 7 bases; unmatched bases: 9. This CDR3 is CASTEAGAGEQYF. The CDR3 region has the DNA TGTGCCAGCACCGAAGCGGGAGCGGGGGAGCAGTACTTC.

The V call is TRBV9, the J call TRBJ2-2; D gene ambiguous. The V gene lost 0 bases and the J gene lost 2 bases, with 5 bases spanning the gap. The CDR3 consists of 14 residues. Germline V lookup: CDR1 SGDLS, CDR2 YYNGEE. The chain's CDR3 is CASSVVINTGELFF. The CDR3 region has the DNA TGTGCCAGCAGCGTAGTAATAAACACCGGGGAGCTGTTTTTT.

This clonotype was picked up many times. The chain couples TRBV5-6 to TRBJ1-4; a weak D match, TRBD1 (6 bases). The V and J ends lost 3 bases and 8 bases respectively, with 14 bases between them. In germline, CDR1 is SGHDT, CDR2 YYEEEE. The CDR3 is 14 residues long. Here the CDR3 reads CASSSPGHREKLFF. CDR3 bases: TGTGCCAGCAGCTCGCCGGGACATCGCGAAAAACTGTTTTTT.

The rearrangement uses TRBV28 and TRBJ2-7; D call uncertain. This CDR3 has 14 residues. Germline V gene sequence: CDR1 MDHEN, CDR2 SYDVKM. Between the trimmed V and J ends, which lost 2 bases and 0 bases, there was a span of 8 bases. Here the CDR3 DNA reads TGTGCCAGCAGTTTAAGGGCCACCTCCTACGAGCAGTACTTC. It translates to CASSLRATSYEQYF.

V and J are TRBV28 and TRBJ2-5; no firm D call. The ends were cut back, 10 bases at V and 7 bases at J, with 16 bases in the middle. The germline V gene has CDR1 MDHEN and CDR2 SYDVKM. The CDR3 runs 12 residues. In DNA, the CDR3 is TGTGCCATCAATCCCGCGCCCGGGACCCAGTACTTC. Its protein product is CAINPAPGTQYF.

The chain uses TRBV20-1 and TRBJ2-7; 7 bases fit TRBD2. This CDR3 is built from 12 residues. Unmatched junction bases numbered 4, after V lost 5 bases and J lost 3 bases. CDR1 DFQATT and CDR2 SNEGSKA come from the germline V gene (reference sequence). CDR3 region: CSAAPGGYEQYF. The CDR3 coding sequence is TGCAGTGCTGCCCCGGGAGGCTACGAGCAGTACTTC.

The V gene is TRBV27, the J gene TRBJ2-7, with D perhaps TRBD1 (8 bases). The length of the CDR3 is 13 residues. Trimming pared 10 bases from V and 7 bases from J, leaving 20 bases between. CDR1 and CDR2 (germline): MNHEY, SMNVEV (reference sequence). The CDR3 nucleotides are TGTGCCACTCAGCGGACAGGGCGGGGGGAGCAGTACTTC. This encodes CATQRTGRGEQYF.

This clonotype was recorded many times. The CDR3 bases are TGCAGTGCTAGGGGTCACAGGTTACCAACCTACGAGCAGTACTTC. Its translation is CSARGHRLPTYEQYF. The chain couples TRBV20-1 to TRBJ2-7; possibly TRBD1 for D (5 bases). The CDR3 consists of 15 residues. V shed 3 bases and J shed 2 bases, with 17 bases lying between them. Per the germline V gene, CDR1 is DFQATT and CDR2 is SNEGSKA (reference sequence).

This clonotype was counted ten times or more. This sequence joins TRBV5-1 and TRBJ2-1; 7 positions match TRBD2. CDR1 is SGHRS and CDR2 is YFSETQ in the germline V gene. The CDR3 loop spans 15 amino acids. The V gene end was trimmed by 4 bases and the J gene end by 7 bases; junction bases not matched to a gene: 11. The CDR3 DNA sequence: TGCGCCAGCAGCCTGCTGTTAGCGGGCGGGAATGAGCAGTTCTTC. It is translated as CASSLLLAGGNEQFF.

The chain recombines TRBV20-1 with TRBJ1-4, with 7 bases matching TRBD1. From germline, CDR1 is DFQATT and CDR2 SNEGSKA (reference sequence). The junction had 9 bases not matched to a gene; V was cut back by 3 bases and J by 5 bases. The CDR3 has 15 residues. The CDR3 reads CSARPTGWGNEKLFF. CDR3 sequence (DNA): TGCAGTGCTAGGCCGACAGGGTGGGGCAATGAAAAACTGTTTTTT.

At least ten counts were recorded for this clonotype. The chain combines TRBV10-1 with TRBJ2-3; 7 bases line up with TRBD1. Germline V gene data show CDR1 as WNHNN and CDR2 as SYGVQD (reference sequence). With V trimmed by 6 bases and J by 2 bases, 14 bases remained unmatched. The CDR3 spans 17 residues. DNA of the CDR3: TGCGCCAGCAGCGGTCACTCTGGGACAGCGTTCACAGATACGCAGTATTTT. It translates to CASSGHSGTAFTDTQYF.

This chain uses TRBV7-3 with TRBJ2-2, with D perhaps matching TRBD1 (5 bases). CDR1 is SGHTA, CDR2 FQGTGA, per germline. The CDR3 contains 17 residues. Trimming cost V 5 bases and J 0 bases, with 16 bases left between them. The CDR3 reads CASSVRPVTANTGELFF. In DNA form, the CDR3 reads TGTGCCAGCAGCGTCAGACCGGTGACAGCGAACACCGGGGAGCTGTTTTTT.

The J gene is TRBJ2-1, the V gene TRBV18; 11 positions match TRBD2. With 3 bases clipped from V and 0 bases from J, the junction kept 4 bases outside the gene matches. There are 17 residues in the CDR3. CDR1 is KGHSH, CDR2 LQKENI, per germline. The CDR3 DNA is TGTGCCAGCTCACCTTTAGCGGGAGGGAGCTCCTACAATGAGCAGTTCTTC. It codes for CASSPLAGGSSYNEQFF.

This clonotype was found many times. The chain combines TRBV7-9 with TRBJ2-6; 8 bases map to TRBD1. CDR1 is SEHNR and CDR2 is FQNEAQ in the germline V gene (reference sequence). The J segment lost 2 bases and the V segment lost 5 bases, leaving 2 bases of the junction unmatched. This CDR3 has 15 amino acids. The DNA of the CDR3 is TGTGCCAGCAGCCCGGACAGGGCTGGGGCCAACGTCCTGACTTTC. Its translation is CASSPDRAGANVLTF.

The chain employs TRBV5-1 and TRBJ1-1; D not resolved. V was clipped by 0 bases and J by 0 bases, with 12 bases between them. The CDR3 sequence is 16 residues long. CDR1 is SGHRS, CDR2 YFSETQ, per germline. This CDR3 is CASSLGSNVMNTEAFF. DNA for the CDR3: TGCGCCAGCAGCTTGGGGTCGAATGTCATGAACACTGAAGCTTTCTTT.

As for this clonotype: Germline and junction disagree at one end, which may indicate a read error. The chain combines TRBV12-3 or TRBV12-4 with TRBJ1-4; possible D gene TRBD1, 5 bases. The CDR3 contains 15 residues. CDR3 bases: TGTACCAGCAGTTTGTTGGGGCTAACCAGTGAAAAACTGATTTTT. Translated: CTSSLLGLTSEKLIF.

This rearrangement joins TRBV5-1 to TRBJ2-6, with a possible D match to TRBD2 (6 bases). Per the germline V gene, CDR1 is SGHRS and CDR2 is YFSETQ. V was clipped by 1 base and J by 10 bases, with 18 bases between them. The CDR3 is 16 amino acids. In nucleotides, the CDR3 is TGCGCCAGCAGCTTGCTATCGGGACTTGGGTTTAACGTCCTGACTTTC. This sequence encodes CASSLLSGLGFNVLTF.

This clonotype was seen many times. J is TRBJ2-1 and V is TRBV7-8, with D perhaps TRBD1 (5 bases). The CDR3 runs to 13 residues. V was shortened by 0 bases and J by 8 bases, with 8 bases between the two germline ends. In germline, CDR1 is SGHVS, CDR2 FQNEAQ. The CDR3: CASSLARVDEQFF. CDR3 DNA sequence: TGTGCCAGCAGCTTAGCCAGGGTTGATGAGCAGTTCTTC.

The chain joins TRBV20-1 to TRBJ2-3; tentatively, D is TRBD2 (5 bases). This CDR3 has 12 residues. The germline gives CDR1 DFQATT, CDR2 SNEGSKA (reference sequence). Trimming removed 5 bases from V and 2 bases from J, with 8 bases in between. CDR3 loop: CSALRDTDTQYF. The CDR3 bases are TGCAGTGCTTTACGGGACACAGATACGCAGTATTTT.

V gene TRBV15 combines with J gene TRBJ1-1; the D is unclear. The V end was cut by 4 bases, the J end by 11 bases, with 14 bases between. The V gene's germline CDR1 is LNHNV and CDR2 YYDKDF (reference sequence). CDR3 length equals 12 residues. The CDR3 DNA reads as TGTGCCACCAGCATTGTGACCTCCGGGGCTTTCTTT. Protein product: CATSIVTSGAFF. Complete variable domain (other parts from reference TRBV15 and TRBJ1-1): DAMVIQNPRYQVTQFGKPVTLSCSQTLNHNVMYWYQQKSSQAPKLLFHYYDKDFNNEADTPDNFQSRRPNTSFCFLDIRSPGLGDTAMYLCATSIVTSGAFFGQGTRLTVV.

This chain links TRBV28 with TRBJ2-5, with 8 bases aligning to TRBD1. This CDR3 is built from 15 residues. Germline V gene lookup returns CDR1 MDHEN and CDR2 SYDVKM. Trimming at V came to 6 bases and at J to 3 bases, leaving 9 bases not matched to a gene. The CDR3 protein is CASRKNLDREETQYF. The CDR3 coding sequence is TGTGCCAGCAGGAAAAACTTGGACAGGGAAGAGACCCAGTACTTC.

In this sample, this clonotype turned up a few times. The V and J genes are TRBV29-1 and TRBJ2-1; no firm D call. This CDR3 contains 15 residues. V was clipped by 0 bases and J by 2 bases, with 11 bases between them. Per germline, CDR1 SQVTM and CDR2 ANQGSEA. The CDR3 region is CSVEDPTGPYNEQFF. CDR3 DNA sequence: TGCAGCGTTGAAGACCCAACCGGCCCCTACAATGAGCAGTTCTTC.